This T cell receptor (beta chain) was sequenced in a study of shared clonotypes between healthy human individuals. Background on the study: CD4 naive cells filled three plates per donor, CD4 memory three, CD8 naive two and CD8 memory one.

Per the original data handling: Sequence data from immunoSEQ were junction-only and lacked quality scores; consequently, filtering differed. This table comes from immunoSEQ multiplex PCR, and its TCRdb copy is limited to in-frame clones, with some not included. V and J calls and clone size are copied from that table; D and trimming were computed from the DNA. The table lists 2.5 million or so clones, more than 90% of them singletons. The CD4+ fraction was divided into a CD45RA+ naive subset and a CD45RA-negative memory subset. The TCR sequence derives from a man aged 18 to 30 in good health. The specimen sequenced was naive CD4+ T cells sorted from blood. The subset denotes: CD45RA+ positively selected.

This CDR3 reads CASSGSPSYEQYF. The CDR3 coding sequence is TGTGCCAGCTCGGGTTCGCCCTCCTACGAGCAGTACTTC. The chain has TRBV7-2 and TRBJ2-7; D call uncertain. The CDR3 runs 13 residues. The ends were cut back, 8 bases at V and 0 bases at J, with 11 bases in the middle. CDR1 is SGHTA, CDR2 FQGNSA, per germline.